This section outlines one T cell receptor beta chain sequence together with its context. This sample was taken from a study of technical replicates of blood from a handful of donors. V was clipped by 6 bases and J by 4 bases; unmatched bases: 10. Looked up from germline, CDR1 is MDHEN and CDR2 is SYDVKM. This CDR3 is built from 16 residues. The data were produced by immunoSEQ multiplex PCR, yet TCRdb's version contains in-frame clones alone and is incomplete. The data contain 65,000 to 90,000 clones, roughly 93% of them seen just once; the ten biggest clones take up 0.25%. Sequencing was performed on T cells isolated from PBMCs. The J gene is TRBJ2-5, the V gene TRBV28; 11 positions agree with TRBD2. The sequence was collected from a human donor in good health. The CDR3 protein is CASRVLTSGVRETQYF. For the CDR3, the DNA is TGTGCCAGCAGGGTACTGACTAGCGGGGTTCGAGAGACCCAGTACTTC.